These 6 T cell receptor beta chains originate from one sample sequenced in a study of blood T cell repertoires in COVID-19. TCRdb's table, derived via immunoSEQ multiplex PCR, lists solely in-frame clones and lacks some. The sample lists 450,000 or so clones; approximately 89% were seen once. The specimen was peripheral blood. The receptors come from a man aged 18 to 29 with COVID-19, enrolled during active disease.

The rearrangement uses TRBV30 and TRBJ2-7; 8 nucleotides agree with TRBD2. The CDR3 extends over 16 amino acids. Germline values: CDR1 GTSNPN, CDR2 SVGIG (reference sequence). The J segment lost 5 bases and the V segment lost 2 bases, leaving 14 bases of the junction unmatched. CDR3 protein: CAWSRSSGRLFDEQYF. The CDR3 nucleotides are TGTGCCTGGAGTAGATCCAGCGGGAGATTGTTCGACGAGCAGTACTTC.

This clone has only one observation. The chain is built from TRBV19 and TRBJ1-1; D possibly corresponds to TRBD1 (6 bases). Germline V gene data show CDR1 as LNHDA and CDR2 as SQIVND (reference sequence). The CDR3 extends over 14 amino acids. V gave up 7 bases and J gave up 6 bases, with 18 bases separating them. CDR3 amino acids: CASMGRGVGPEAFF. The CDR3, as DNA: TGTGCCAGTATGGGCAGGGGTGTTGGCCCTGAAGCTTTCTTT.

CDR3 nucleotide sequence: TGTGCCAGCAGTTTGGGACAGGGTGAACAGCCCCAGCATTTT. It codes for CASSLGQGEQPQHF. The chain uses TRBV27 and TRBJ1-5, with 9 bases lining up with TRBD1. The germline CDR1 and CDR2 sequences are MNHEY and SMNVEV (reference sequence). J was trimmed by 7 bases and V by 3 bases; bases with no gene match: 4. The CDR3 has 14 residues.

This clone showed up just once. The chain links TRBV7-9 to TRBJ1-2; TRBD1 matches 7 bases. The CDR3 has 13 residues. V trimming: 5 bases; J trimming: 5 bases; junction bases outside the gene matches: 5. Germline loops: CDR1 SEHNR, CDR2 FQNEAQ (reference sequence). The CDR3 is CASSRQGGYGYTF. The CDR3 DNA is TGTGCCAGCAGCCGACAGGGTGGATATGGCTACACCTTC.

The chain recombines TRBV5-1 with TRBJ2-7; 9 nucleotides match TRBD2. The CDR3 runs 16 residues. Germline V lookup: CDR1 SGHRS, CDR2 YFSETQ. V dropped 0 bases and J dropped 5; count of bases not matched to a gene: 9. This CDR3 reads CASSLDSAGGPHEQYF. CDR3 bases: TGCGCCAGCAGCTTGGATTCTGCGGGAGGGCCACACGAGCAGTACTTC.

This chain joins TRBV3-1 (or the pseudogene TRBV3-2) and TRBJ2-3; no reliable D call. V dropped 0 bases and J dropped 6 bases, with 13 bases sitting between them. The CDR3 covers 15 residues. Germline CDR1 is LGHDT and CDR2 is YNNKEL (reference sequence). CDR3 in DNA: TGTGCCAGCAGCCAAGATTCGGAGCCCGCCGATACGCAGTATTTT. Its protein is CASSQDSEPADTQYF.